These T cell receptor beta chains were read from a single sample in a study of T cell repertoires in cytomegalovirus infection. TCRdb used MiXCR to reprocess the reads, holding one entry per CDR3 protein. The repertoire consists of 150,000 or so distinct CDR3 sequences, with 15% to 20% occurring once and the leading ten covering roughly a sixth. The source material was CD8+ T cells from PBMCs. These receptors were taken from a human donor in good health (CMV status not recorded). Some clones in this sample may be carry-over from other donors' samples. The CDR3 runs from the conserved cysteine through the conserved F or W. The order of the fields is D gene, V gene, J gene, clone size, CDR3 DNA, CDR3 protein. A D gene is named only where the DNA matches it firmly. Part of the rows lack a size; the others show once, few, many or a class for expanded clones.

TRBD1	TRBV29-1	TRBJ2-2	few	TGCAGCGTTGAAGTGGACAGGGAGAAGAGCTACACCGGGGAGCTGTTTTTT	CSVEVDREKSYTGELFF
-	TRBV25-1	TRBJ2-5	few	TGTGCCAGCAGCCCGGACAGCCAAGAGACCCAGTACTTC	CASSPDSQETQYF
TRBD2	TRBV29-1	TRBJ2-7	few	TGCAGCGTTGAAGGGTCGGGGACTAGGGACCACGAGCAGTACTTC	CSVEGSGTRDHEQYF
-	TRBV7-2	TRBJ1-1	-	TGTGCCAGCAGCAACCACGGCCAGGGAAGAGGATATCGCCCTGAAGCTTTCTTT	CASSNHGQGRGYRPEAFF
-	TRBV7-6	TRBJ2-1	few	TGTGCCAGCAGTCCAAACCTCGGGGGGACAGCCTACAATGAGCAGTTCTTC	CASSPNLGGTAYNEQFF
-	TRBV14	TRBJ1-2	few	TGTGCCAGCAGCCTCCTGGACACACCACCTCTTGCCTATGGCTACACCTTC	CASSLLDTPPLAYGYTF
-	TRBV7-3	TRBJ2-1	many	TGTGCCAGCAGCTTAGGCCTAGGGTACAATGAGCAGTTCTTC	CASSLGLGYNEQFF
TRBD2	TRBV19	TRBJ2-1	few	TGTGCCAGCCAACTAGCGGGAGGGCCGGGGAATGAGCAGTTCTTC	CASQLAGGPGNEQFF
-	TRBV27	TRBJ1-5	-	TGTGCCAGCACTTCCCAAGGGTATAGCAATCAGCCCCAGCATTTT	CASTSQGYSNQPQHF
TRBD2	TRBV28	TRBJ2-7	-	TGTGCCAGCAGTCCCTCTTTAGCGGGAGGGTACGAGCAGTACTTC	CASSPSLAGGYEQYF
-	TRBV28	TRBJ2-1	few	TGTGCCACTCAGGGTTTTCGTAGCTCCTACAATGAGCAGTTCTTC	CATQGFRSSYNEQFF
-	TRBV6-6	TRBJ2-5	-	TGTGCCAGCAGTTCCGGGACCCAGTACTTC	CASSSGTQYF
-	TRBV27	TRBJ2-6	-	TGTGCCAGCAGTTCCTTTTCCCGGTCTGGGGCCAACGTCCTGACTTTC	CASSSFSRSGANVLTF
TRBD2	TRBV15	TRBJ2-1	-	TGTGCCACCGGACCGGGCCTGCGGGGGAATGAGCAGTTCTTC	CATGPGLRGNEQFF
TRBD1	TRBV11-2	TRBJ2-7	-	TGTGCCAGCCGAGGGACAGATTCCTACGAGCAGTACTTC	CASRGTDSYEQYF
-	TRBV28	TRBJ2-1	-	TGTGCCAGCAGTTCAATTGCGGACCGGGACCATGAGCAGTTCTTC	CASSSIADRDHEQFF
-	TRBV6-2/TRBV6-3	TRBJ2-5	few	TGTGCCAGCAGTTACAAACGGGGCGTAATAGAGACCCAGTACTTC	CASSYKRGVIETQYF
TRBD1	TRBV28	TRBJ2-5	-	TGTGCCAGCAGTTTTGCGGGACAGGGGGTCCAAGAGACCCAGTACTTC	CASSFAGQGVQETQYF
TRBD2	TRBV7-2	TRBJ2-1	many	TGTGCCAGCAGCCCTGGGGATAGAGCGGGAGAGGTTTACAATGAGCAGTTCTTC	CASSPGDRAGEVYNEQFF
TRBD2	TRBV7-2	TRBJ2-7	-	TGTGCCAGCAGCTGGGGGGGTTCCTACGAGCAGTACTTC	CASSWGGSYEQYF
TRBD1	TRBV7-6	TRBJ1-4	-	TGTGCCAGCAGCCCTCACAGGGGCCAACGGGAAAAACTGTTTTTT	CASSPHRGQREKLFF
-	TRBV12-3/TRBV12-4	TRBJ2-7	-	TGTGCCAGCAGTTCCTCCCCCTACGAGCAGTACTTC	CASSSSPYEQYF
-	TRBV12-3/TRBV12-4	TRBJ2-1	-	TGTGCCAGCAGCGTCAGGCACTCCTACAATGAGCAGTTCTTC	CASSVRHSYNEQFF
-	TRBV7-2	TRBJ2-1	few	TGTGCCAACAGTCTCGGGAGAGGGGGCAATGAGCAGTTCTTC	CANSLGRGGNEQFF
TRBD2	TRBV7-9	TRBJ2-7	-	TGTGCCAGCAGCGGAAGCGGGAGGAGGTACGAGCAGTACTTC	CASSGSGRRYEQYF
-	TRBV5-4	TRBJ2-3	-	TGTGCCAGCAGCTTAATACCACCGGGACTCCGCTGGGATACGCAGTATTTT	CASSLIPPGLRWDTQYF
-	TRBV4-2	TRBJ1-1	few	TGTGCCAGCAGCCAAGAAGCAGGGAACACTGAAGCTTTCTTT	CASSQEAGNTEAFF
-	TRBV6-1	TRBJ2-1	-	TGTGCCAGCACCTCGCTTGCGGGGGCAAAAAGGGATGAGCAGTTCTTC	CASTSLAGAKRDEQFF
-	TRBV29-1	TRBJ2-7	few	TGCAGCGTTGAACGCTTCCGGGACGGAAAGTACGAGCAGTACTTC	CSVERFRDGKYEQYF